Listed here is a single T cell receptor (beta chain). Profiled with immunoSEQ multiplex PCR; TCRdb holds only in-frame clones, not every one. The top ten hold approximately 15% of the sample, which has about 180,000 clones, around 85% seen once. The sample belongs to a study of cytomegalovirus exposure and HLA in healthy donors. Whole-study context: A subsequent analysis stated that the 100 to 150 validation repertoires were run on the same platform as the approximately 700 first-cohort repertoires.

Material: PBMCs. The receptor was isolated from a man between 18 and 29 years old in good health and CMV-seropositive.

The CDR3 here is CASSLKTSGETSTDTQYF. The CDR3 DNA reads TGTGCCAGCAGCTTAAAAACTAGCGGGGAAACTAGCACAGATACGCAGTATTTT. V usage is TRBV7-3 and J usage is TRBJ2-3, with 10 positions matching TRBD2. The CDR3 covers 18 residues. Germline V gene data show CDR1 as SGHTA and CDR2 as FQGTGA. The V and J ends lost 1 base and 0 bases, in that order; junction bases with no gene match: 7. Filled out from reference TRBV7-3 and TRBJ2-3, the complete variable domain reads GAGVSQTPSNKVTEKGKYVELRCDPISGHTALYWYRQSLGQGPEFLIYFQGTGAADDSGLPNDRFFAVRPEGSVSTLKIQRTERGDSAVYLCASSLKTSGETSTDTQYFGPGTRLTVL.